The 21 T cell receptor beta chains in this list originate from one sample, sequenced in a study of cytotoxic CD8 clonotypes in ibrutinib-treated CLL. The protocol was immunoSEQ multiplex PCR, while the TCRdb copy is restricted to in-frame clones and leaves out a portion. The sample has about 310,000 clones, just under 80% seen once. The source material was PBMCs, sampled before ibrutinib treatment. These receptors all come from a human donor with chronic lymphocytic leukemia.

The chain combines TRBV9 with TRBJ2-3; D not resolved. Per the germline V gene, CDR1 is SGDLS and CDR2 is YYNGEE. V dropped 0 bases and J dropped 3 bases, with 11 bases sitting between them. The CDR3 sequence is 15 residues long. The CDR3 is CASSVVWFPTDTQYF. The CDR3 DNA follows: TGTGCCAGCAGCGTAGTCTGGTTTCCTACAGATACGCAGTATTTT. Filled out from reference TRBV9 and TRBJ2-3, the complete variable domain reads DSGVTQTPKHLITATGQRVTLRCSPRSGDLSVYWYQQSLDQGLQFLIQYYNGEERAKGNILERFSAQQFPDLHSELNLSSLELGDSALYFCASSVVWFPTDTQYFGPGTRLTVL.

The J gene is TRBJ2-7, the V gene TRBV19; D remains unclear. The V and J ends lost 2 bases and 6 bases respectively, with 17 bases between them. The V gene's germline CDR1 is LNHDA and CDR2 SQIVND (reference sequence). The CDR3 length is 15 residues. This chain's CDR3 is CASSITPGRTLEQYF. The CDR3 nucleotides read TGTGCCAGTAGTATAACACCCGGACGTACCCTCGAGCAGTACTTC.

The V call is TRBV27, the J call TRBJ1-2; unclear D gene. The CDR3 length is 14 residues. Trimming shortened V by 5 bases and J by 4 bases, and 14 bases separated the two germline ends. Germline V lookup: CDR1 MNHEY, CDR2 SMNVEV (reference sequence). CDR3 protein: CASSAGISSYGYTF. In nucleotides, the CDR3 is TGTGCCAGCAGTGCGGGGATTTCATCCTATGGCTACACCTTC.

The chain employs TRBV6-5 and TRBJ2-2; 12 positions agree with TRBD2. V lost 6 bases to trimming and J lost 12 bases; unmatched junction nucleotides: 8. This CDR3 is 14 amino acids long. CDR1 and CDR2 (germline): MNHEY, SVGAGI. The CDR3 is CASSYLAGGQKLFF. DNA for the CDR3: TGTGCCAGCAGCTACCTAGCGGGAGGGCAAAAGCTGTTTTTT.

J is TRBJ2-1 and V is TRBV7-2; 11 bases are shared with TRBD2. The CDR3 loop spans 18 amino acids. Trimming cost V 5 bases and J 0 bases; bases outside gene matches: 9. Germline assignment: CDR1 SGHTA and CDR2 FQGNSA. DNA for the CDR3: TGTGCCAGCAGCACGAGGGGAACTAGCGGGAGCTCCTACAATGAGCAGTTCTTC. Protein product: CASSTRGTSGSSYNEQFF.

V is TRBV10-3 and J is TRBJ2-7, with 12 bases lining up with TRBD2. The germline V gene has CDR1 ENHRY and CDR2 SYGVKD. V was clipped by 5 bases and J by 0 bases; unmatched bases: 5. CDR3 length equals 16 residues. As DNA, the CDR3 is TGTGCCATCAGTAAGGGACTAGCGGGCCCCTCCTACGAGCAGTACTTC. This translates into CAISKGLAGPSYEQYF.

This clone has just a few counts. The chain couples TRBV19 to TRBJ1-1; D is uncertain. Per germline, CDR1 LNHDA and CDR2 SQIVND (reference sequence). This CDR3 has 10 amino acids. Trimming pared 9 bases from V and 2 bases from J, leaving 4 bases between. The CDR3 DNA sequence: TGTGCCAGCAGAAACACTGAAGCTTTCTTT. Its protein is CASRNTEAFF.

The chain links TRBV11-2 to TRBJ2-1; 9 bases fit TRBD1. The CDR3 runs 16 residues. V lost 3 bases and J lost 1; bases outside the gene matches: 4. Germline CDR1 and CDR2: SGHAT and FQNNGV. The CDR3 reads CASSLGQGLSYNEQFF. DNA of the CDR3: TGTGCCAGCAGCTTGGGACAGGGATTATCCTACAATGAGCAGTTCTTC.

The chain carries TRBV6-5 and TRBJ1-1, with D unclear. V was shortened by 6 bases and J by 4 bases, with 12 bases between the two germline ends. Germline values: CDR1 MNHEY, CDR2 SVGAGI. There are 13 residues in the CDR3. The chain's CDR3 is CASSQYSRTEAFF. The CDR3 DNA sequence: TGTGCCAGCAGCCAATACAGCCGCACTGAAGCTTTCTTT.

The chain employs TRBV7-6 and TRBJ2-2; no clear D. The CDR3 has 14 amino acids. The germline CDR1 and CDR2 sequences are SGHVS and FNYEAQ. Trimming left V 3 bases short and J 0 bases short, with 5 bases between. The chain's CDR3 is CASSFASNTGELFF. In DNA, the CDR3 is TGTGCCAGCAGCTTTGCGTCGAACACCGGGGAGCTGTTTTTT.

The chain has TRBV18 and TRBJ2-3; D is perhaps TRBD1 (6 bases). Trimming pared 2 bases from V and 2 bases from J, leaving 14 bases between. Germline values: CDR1 KGHSH, CDR2 LQKENI. The CDR3 loop spans 16 amino acids. Here the CDR3 reads CASSPVDRSSTDTQYF. The CDR3 DNA is TGTGCCAGCTCACCAGTAGACAGGAGCTCCACAGATACGCAGTATTTT.

This clone was counted only a few times. The genes are TRBV27 and TRBJ2-7; 14 bases match TRBD2. V lost 5 bases, J lost 1 base, and 10 bases stayed unmatched. Germline assignment: CDR1 MNHEY and CDR2 SMNVEV (reference sequence). The CDR3 is made up of 18 amino acids. The CDR3 loop is CASSGEGLAGVRSYEQYF. Here the CDR3 DNA reads TGTGCCAGCAGTGGAGAGGGACTAGCGGGAGTTAGGTCCTACGAGCAGTACTTC.

This rearrangement joins TRBV30 to TRBJ1-1; D unresolved. The length of the CDR3 is 14 residues. Germline V gives CDR1 GTSNPN, CDR2 SVGIG (reference sequence). The ends were cut back, 0 bases at V and 1 base at J, with 9 bases in the middle. CDR3 in DNA: TGTGCCTGGAGTGTACTGGAGGGGAACACTGAAGCTTTCTTT. It specifies CAWSVLEGNTEAFF. Combining the CDR3 with reference TRBV30 and TRBJ1-1 gives the whole variable domain SQTIHQWPATLVQPVGSPLSLECTVEGTSNPNLYWYRQAAGRGLQLLFYSVGIGQISSEVPQNLSASRPQDRQFILSSKKLLLSDSGFYLCAWSVLEGNTEAFFGQGTRLTVV.

V and J are TRBV10-3 and TRBJ2-3; TRBD1 agrees at 7 bases. Germline V CDR1 and CDR2: ENHRY, SYGVKD. The J segment lost 4 bases and the V segment lost 6 bases, leaving 7 bases of the junction unmatched. The CDR3 extends over 14 amino acids. CDR3 residues: CAIRAGTEADTQYF. CDR3 DNA: TGTGCCATCAGAGCAGGGACAGAGGCAGATACGCAGTATTTT.

This clone is a singleton in its sample. The junction and the germline gene differ at one end; a read error may be behind it. J is TRBJ2-3 and V is TRBV7-7, with 7 bases identical to TRBD2. This CDR3 is built from 14 residues. Germline V gene lookup returns CDR1 SSHAT and CDR2 FNYEAQ (reference sequence). The CDR3 region is CASSLSGTTDTQYF. The CDR3 coding sequence is TGTGCTAGCAGCTTAAGCGGGACCACAGATACGCAGTATTTT.

Remarks on this clone: Other DNA sequences in the same sample also yield this CDR3. The rearrangement uses TRBV9 and TRBJ1-2; no clear D gene. The CDR3 length is 12 residues. CDR1 and CDR2 (germline): SGDLS, YYNGEE. Trimming stripped 0 bases from V and 4 bases from J, with 4 bases between. The CDR3 DNA sequence: TGTGCCAGCAGCGTAGGGTCCTATGGCTACACCTTC. Its protein is CASSVGSYGYTF.

The V and J genes are TRBV28 and TRBJ2-7; D is undetermined. Germline loops: CDR1 MDHEN, CDR2 SYDVKM. Between the trimmed V and J ends, which lost 2 bases and 0 bases, there was a span of 14 bases. The CDR3 is made up of 16 amino acids. The CDR3, as DNA: TGTGCCAGCAGTTTACTCGGCAGCGATGGCTCCTACGAGCAGTACTTC. Residues: CASSLLGSDGSYEQYF.

CDR3 bases: TGTGCCAGCAGCCAGTTTTTTGGCTACACCTTC. This sequence encodes CASSQFFGYTF. The chain recombines TRBV2 with TRBJ1-2; no reliable D call. Germline CDR1 reads SNHLY; CDR2 reads FYNNEI. Trimming stripped 6 bases from V and 7 bases from J, with 9 bases between. The CDR3 loop spans 11 amino acids.

This clone was seen only once. The chain recombines TRBV6-6 with TRBJ1-4; maybe TRBD1 (5 bases). The V end lost 2 bases, the J end lost 6 bases, and 7 bases lay between the germline ends. The germline V gene encodes CDR1 MNHNY and CDR2 SVGAGI (reference sequence). This CDR3 contains 13 residues. CDR3 region: CASSYAGDEKLFF. As DNA, the CDR3 is TGTGCCAGCAGTTACGCGGGGGATGAAAAACTGTTTTTT.

The chain is built from TRBV19 and TRBJ2-7; 9 bases line up with TRBD1. Germline CDR1 is LNHDA and CDR2 is SQIVND (reference sequence). The CDR3 covers 15 residues. Trimming at V came to 6 bases and at J to 5 bases, leaving 11 bases not matched to a gene. CDR3 sequence reads: CASSRSGQGFDEQYF. The CDR3, as DNA: TGTGCCAGTAGCCGCTCTGGACAGGGGTTCGACGAGCAGTACTTC. The variable domain in full, completed from reference TRBV19 and TRBJ2-7, reads DGGITQSPKYLFRKEGQNVTLSCEQNLNHDAMYWYRQDPGQGLRLIYYSQIVNDFQKGDIAEGYSVSREKKESFPLTVTSAQKNPTAFYLCASSRSGQGFDEQYFGPGTRLTVT.

V usage is TRBV9 and J usage is TRBJ2-6; 12 bases match TRBD2. V trimming: 4 bases; J trimming: 2 bases; junction bases outside the gene matches: 7. The germline CDR1 and CDR2 sequences are SGDLS and YYNGEE. This CDR3 comprises 18 residues. Here the CDR3 reads CASSPRLAGVTGANVLTF. For the CDR3, the DNA is TGTGCCAGCAGCCCACGACTAGCGGGAGTTACTGGGGCCAACGTCCTGACTTTC.